The clone carrying this T cell receptor (beta chain) came up a few times. Antigen specificity is unknown. These data are taken from a study of cytomegalovirus exposure and HLA in healthy donors. Study-level background: Approximately 85 million unique TCRs from HLA-typed donors were held in an early data release. Study-wide results and limits: The study listed approximately 160 cytomegalovirus-associated TCR beta chains. CMV antigen specificity was confirmed in vitro for three CMV-associated chains.

In the PCR, 60 Vbeta and 13 Jbeta primers were used. TCRdb keeps only in-frame clones here, not all; method: immunoSEQ multiplex PCR. The table includes about 150,000 clones, roughly three quarters detected once. The clonotype was recovered from a woman aged 40 to 49 in good health and CMV-seronegative. The material sequenced was PBMCs.

Written as DNA, the CDR3 is TGTGCCAGCTCACCCACTTTAGGGGTCCTCGAAAACACCATATATTTT. It encodes CASSPTLGVLENTIYF. The gene calls are TRBV18 and TRBJ1-3, with D possibly being TRBD1 (5 bases). Germline CDR1 reads KGHSH; CDR2 reads LQKENI. V was trimmed by 3 bases and J by 6 bases, leaving 18 bases between them. This CDR3 has 16 amino acids. The entire variable domain, with the rest obtained from reference TRBV18 and TRBJ1-3, is as follows: NAGVMQNPRHLVRRRGQEARLRCSPMKGHSHVYWYRQLPEEGLKFMVYLQKENIIDESGMPKERFSAEFPKEGPSILRIQQVVRGDSAAYFCASSPTLGVLENTIYFGEGSWLTVV.